Below, 15 T cell receptor beta chains from the same sample are listed, as sequenced in a study of CD8+CD57+ T cells in acquired aplastic anemia. Using genomic DNA as the template, TCR beta VDJ and CDR3 profiling was carried out. TCRdb recomputed calls from the reads with MiXCR, one row per CDR3 protein. The data show approximately 270,000 distinct CDR3 sequences, with 56% seen just once and roughly 8% held by the top ten. Sequencing used sorted CD4+, CD8+, or CD8+CD57+ T cells (not recorded which) from PBMCs. These TCRs come from a human donor with severe aplastic anemia or a healthy control (not recorded which).

The table lists this clonotype with a count of one. This chain connects TRBV7-2 to TRBJ1-2, with a tentative D call TRBD1 (6 bases). CDR1 and CDR2 (germline): SGHTA, FQGNSA. V lost 2 bases and J lost 8, with 12 bases in between. CDR3 length equals 13 residues. As DNA, the CDR3 is TGTGCCAGCAGCTTAAACAGGGAGGGGGGCTACACCTTC. Amino acids: CASSLNREGGYTF.

This rearrangement joins TRBV7-2 to TRBJ2-3, with 7 bases that match TRBD1. CDR3 length: 13 residues. Germline V CDR1 and CDR2: SGHTA, FQGNSA. The V gene end was trimmed by 10 bases and the J gene end by 3 bases; junction bases not matched to a gene: 7. The CDR3 nucleotides are TGTGCCATAGCGAAGGGGGCAACAGATACGCAGTATTTT. Amino acids: CAIAKGATDTQYF. Full variable domain (remainder filled in from reference TRBV7-2 and TRBJ2-3): GAGVSQSPSNKVTEKGKDVELRCDPISGHTALYWYRQSLGQGLEFLIYFQGNSAPDKSGLPSDRFSAERTGGSVSTLTIQRTQQEDSAVYLCAIAKGATDTQYFGPGTRLTVL.

The genes are TRBV20-1 and TRBJ2-2, with 9 bases that match TRBD2. V lost 7 bases to trimming and J lost 7 bases; unmatched junction nucleotides: 10. The CDR3 is 14 amino acids. Germline CDR1 is DFQATT and CDR2 is SNEGSKA (reference sequence). The CDR3 sequence is CSGSGGATGGELFF. The CDR3, as DNA: TGCAGTGGTAGCGGGGGTGCTACAGGCGGGGAGCTGTTTTTT.

This clonotype occurred a few times. The chain links TRBV20-1 to TRBJ1-1; maybe TRBD1 (6 bases). The CDR3 runs to 16 residues. The germline gives CDR1 DFQATT, CDR2 SNEGSKA (reference sequence). V was trimmed by 6 bases and J by 5 bases, leaving 25 bases between them. CDR3 coding DNA: TGCAGTGCACCAGACCCAGGAAGGGGGACGGGGACTGAAGCTTTCTTT. This codes for CSAPDPGRGTGTEAFF.

The chain couples TRBV7-6 to TRBJ2-5; 12 bases match TRBD2. Unmatched junction bases numbered 9, after V lost 0 bases and J lost 4 bases. The CDR3 loop spans 18 amino acids. Germline V gives CDR1 SGHVS, CDR2 FNYEAQ. The CDR3 region has the DNA TGTGCCAGCAGCTTAGCGCCGAGACTAGCGGGGGAAGGAGAGACCCAGTACTTC. Its protein is CASSLAPRLAGEGETQYF. The whole variable domain, remainder taken from reference TRBV7-6 and TRBJ2-5, is GAGVSQSPRYKVTKRGQDVALRCDPISGHVSLYWYRQALGQGPEFLTYFNYEAQQDKSGLPNDRFSAERPEGSISTLTIQRTEQRDSAMYRCASSLAPRLAGEGETQYFGPGTRLLVL.

Only a few counts were recorded for this clonotype. The chain uses TRBV7-2 and TRBJ2-7; tentatively, D is TRBD1 or TRBD2 (5 bases each). The V end lost 4 bases, the J end lost 1 base, and 14 bases lay between the germline ends. The CDR3 length is 15 residues. Germline V CDR1 and CDR2: SGHTA, FQGNSA. CDR3 DNA: TGTGCCAGCAGCTCTCGACGGGACGGATCCTACGAGCAGTACTTC. Translating it yields CASSSRRDGSYEQYF.

On this clonotype itself: Sequence at one end of the junction differs from germline and may be a read error. The J gene is TRBJ2-3, the V gene TRBV11-3; 8 bases align to TRBD2. CDR3 length equals 15 residues. Germline lookup yields CDR1 SGHNT and CDR2 YENEEA. This CDR3 reads CASSFSGTTTDTHYF. The CDR3 DNA reads TGTGCCAGCAGCTTTAGCGGGACTACCACAGATACGCATTATTTT.

The genes are TRBV6-1 and TRBJ1-6, with D perhaps TRBD1 (6 bases). Per the germline V gene, CDR1 is MNHNS and CDR2 is SASEGT. Trimming stripped 2 bases from V and 5 bases from J, with 7 bases between. The CDR3 consists of 14 residues. CDR3 region: CASSERGHNSPLHF. The CDR3 DNA sequence: TGTGCCAGCAGTGAACGGGGGCATAATTCACCCCTCCACTTT.

This chain connects TRBV20-1 to TRBJ2-3, with no clear D. V lost 1 base and J 1 base, leaving 6 bases between the germline ends. CDR1 is DFQATT and CDR2 is SNEGSKA in the germline V gene (reference sequence). This CDR3 spans 13 amino acids. The CDR3 DNA sequence: TGCAGTGCTAGAGGCACAGGCACAGATACGCAGTATTTT. It codes for CSARGTGTDTQYF.

This clonotype was counted a single time. V gene TRBV29-1 combines with J gene TRBJ2-1; 11 bases are a match to TRBD1. Germline CDR1 and CDR2: SQVTM and ANQGSEA. This CDR3 is 13 amino acids long. The V and J ends lost 8 bases and 6 bases, in that order; junction bases with no gene match: 6. This CDR3 reads CSPGTGGFNEQFF. As DNA, the CDR3 is TGCAGCCCCGGGACAGGGGGATTCAATGAGCAGTTCTTC.

Turning to this clonotype: Its ends do not fully match the called genes, so a read error is possible. The chain uses TRBV5-6 and TRBJ1-1, with a tentative D call TRBD1 (5 bases). This CDR3 contains 12 residues. Germline CDR1 SGHDT, CDR2 YYEEEE. CDR3 DNA: TGTGCCAGCAGTTTGGGACGGCTCGAAGCTTTCTTT. Residues: CASSLGRLEAFF.

This clonotype has more than one count but fewer than ten. The chain uses TRBV20-1 and TRBJ1-1, with D hard to call. The ends were cut back, 4 bases at V and 0 bases at J, with 9 bases in the middle. Germline V gene data show CDR1 as DFQATT and CDR2 as SNEGSKA (reference sequence). The CDR3 runs 13 residues. The CDR3 nucleotides are TGCAGTGCTAAGTGGGCCATGAACACTGAAGCTTTCTTT. It encodes CSAKWAMNTEAFF.

This clonotype has a handful of counts. This chain connects TRBV7-9 to TRBJ2-1; 8 bases line up with TRBD1. Germline assignment: CDR1 SEHNR and CDR2 FQNEAQ (reference sequence). CDR3 size: 13 residues. Germline trimming cut 6 bases from V and 8 bases from J; bases unmatched to any gene: 6. The DNA for the CDR3 is TGTGCCAGCAGACCAGCAGGGGGCCATGAGCAGTTCTTC. Residues: CASRPAGGHEQFF.

This clonotype is medium-sized by share. The chain links TRBV10-3 to TRBJ1-3, with D unclear. Germline CDR1 ENHRY, CDR2 SYGVKD. This CDR3 is built from 14 residues. Trimming took 4 bases from V and 0 from J, leaving 7 bases between them. CDR3 DNA: TGTGCCATCAGTGGGCCAGCCTCTGGAAACACCATATATTTT. Translating it yields CAISGPASGNTIYF.

There are many counts of this clonotype. The rearrangement links TRBV7-2 to TRBJ1-3; D gene uncertain. Germline loops: CDR1 SGHTA, CDR2 FQGNSA. V shed 5 bases and J shed 3 bases, with 20 bases lying between them. The CDR3 sequence is 17 residues long. The CDR3 nucleotides read TGTGCCAGCAGCCCAACCCTGGGATCGGGGAGTGGAAACACCATATATTTT. Its protein is CASSPTLGSGSGNTIYF. The whole variable domain, remainder taken from reference TRBV7-2 and TRBJ1-3, is GAGVSQSPSNKVTEKGKDVELRCDPISGHTALYWYRQSLGQGLEFLIYFQGNSAPDKSGLPSDRFSAERTGGSVSTLTIQRTQQEDSAVYLCASSPTLGSGSGNTIYFGEGSWLTVV.